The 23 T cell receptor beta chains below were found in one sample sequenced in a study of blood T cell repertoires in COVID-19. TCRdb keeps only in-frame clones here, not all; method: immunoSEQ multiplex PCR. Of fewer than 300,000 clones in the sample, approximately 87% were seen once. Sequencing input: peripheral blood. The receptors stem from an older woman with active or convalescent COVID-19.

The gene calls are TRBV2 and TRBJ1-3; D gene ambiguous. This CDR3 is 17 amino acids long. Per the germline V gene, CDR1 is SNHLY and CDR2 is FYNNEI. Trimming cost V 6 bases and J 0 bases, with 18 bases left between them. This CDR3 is CASRAFIRENSGNTIYF. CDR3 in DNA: TGTGCCAGCAGGGCTTTTATCCGGGAAAACTCTGGAAACACCATATATTTT.

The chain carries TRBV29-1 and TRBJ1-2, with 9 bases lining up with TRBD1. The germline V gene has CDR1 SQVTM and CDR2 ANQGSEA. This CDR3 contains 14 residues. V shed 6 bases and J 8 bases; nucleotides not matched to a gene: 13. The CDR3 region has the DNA TGCAGCGTCGAATTAGGGACAGGGCTGGGGGGCTACACCTTC. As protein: CSVELGTGLGGYTF.

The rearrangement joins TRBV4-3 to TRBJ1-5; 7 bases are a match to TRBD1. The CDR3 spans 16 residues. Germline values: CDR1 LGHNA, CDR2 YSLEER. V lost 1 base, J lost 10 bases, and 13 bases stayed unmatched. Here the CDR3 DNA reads TGCGCCAGCAGCCAAGGCTGGGACAGCCGTTCCGGACCCCAGCATTTT. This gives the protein CASSQGWDSRSGPQHF.

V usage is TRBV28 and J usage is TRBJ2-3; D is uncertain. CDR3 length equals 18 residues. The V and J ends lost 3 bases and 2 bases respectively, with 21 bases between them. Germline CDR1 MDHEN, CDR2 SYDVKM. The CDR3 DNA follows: TGTGCCAGCAGTTTTCCCCTGCACGACATCAGTTACACAGATACGCAGTATTTT. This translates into CASSFPLHDISYTDTQYF.

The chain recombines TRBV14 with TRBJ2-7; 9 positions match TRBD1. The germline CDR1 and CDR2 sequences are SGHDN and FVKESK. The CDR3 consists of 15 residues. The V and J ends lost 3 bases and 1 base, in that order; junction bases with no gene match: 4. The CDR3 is CASSHGTGWSYEQYF. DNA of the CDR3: TGTGCCAGCAGCCACGGGACAGGGTGGTCCTACGAGCAGTACTTC.

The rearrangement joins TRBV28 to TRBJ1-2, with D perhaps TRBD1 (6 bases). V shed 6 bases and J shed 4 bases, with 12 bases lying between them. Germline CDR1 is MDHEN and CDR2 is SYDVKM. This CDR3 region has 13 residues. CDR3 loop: CASRSADSYGYTF. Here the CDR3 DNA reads TGTGCCAGCAGGTCGGCGGACAGCTATGGCTACACCTTC.

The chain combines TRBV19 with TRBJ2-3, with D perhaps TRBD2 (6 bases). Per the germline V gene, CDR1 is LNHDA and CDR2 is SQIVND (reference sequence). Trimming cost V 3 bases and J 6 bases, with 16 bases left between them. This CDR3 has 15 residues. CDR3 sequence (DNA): TGTGCCAGTAGTATGGGGGGACTCCCGATTGATACGCAGTATTTT. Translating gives CASSMGGLPIDTQYF. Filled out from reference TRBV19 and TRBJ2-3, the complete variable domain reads DGGITQSPKYLFRKEGQNVTLSCEQNLNHDAMYWYRQDPGQGLRLIYYSQIVNDFQKGDIAEGYSVSREKKESFPLTVTSAQKNPTAFYLCASSMGGLPIDTQYFGPGTRLTVL.

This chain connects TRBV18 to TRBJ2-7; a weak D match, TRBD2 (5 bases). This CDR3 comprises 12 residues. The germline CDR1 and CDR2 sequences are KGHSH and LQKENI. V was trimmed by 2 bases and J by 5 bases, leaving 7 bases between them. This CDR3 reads CASSPTRDEQYF. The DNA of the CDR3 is TGTGCCAGCTCACCAACGAGGGACGAGCAGTACTTC.

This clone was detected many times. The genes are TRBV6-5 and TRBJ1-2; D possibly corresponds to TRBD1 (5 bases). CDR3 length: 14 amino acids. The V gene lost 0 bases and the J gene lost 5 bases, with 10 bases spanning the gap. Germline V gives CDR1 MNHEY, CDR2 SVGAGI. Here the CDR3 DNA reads TGTGCCAGCAGTTACTCCGATGGGGGGTATGGCTACACCTTC. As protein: CASSYSDGGYGYTF.

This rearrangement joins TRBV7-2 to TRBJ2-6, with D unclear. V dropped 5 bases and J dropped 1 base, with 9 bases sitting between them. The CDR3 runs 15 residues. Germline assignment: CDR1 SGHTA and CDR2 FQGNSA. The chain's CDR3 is CASSPFESGANVLTF. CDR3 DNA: TGTGCCAGCAGCCCCTTTGAGTCTGGGGCCAACGTCCTGACTTTC.

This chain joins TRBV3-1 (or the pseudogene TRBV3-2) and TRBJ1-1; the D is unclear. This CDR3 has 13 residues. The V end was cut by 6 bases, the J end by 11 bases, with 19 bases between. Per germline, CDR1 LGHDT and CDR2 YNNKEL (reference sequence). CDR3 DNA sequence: TGTGCCAGCAGTCGCGTTCCTGACGGAGGGGCTTTCTTT. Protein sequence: CASSRVPDGGAFF.

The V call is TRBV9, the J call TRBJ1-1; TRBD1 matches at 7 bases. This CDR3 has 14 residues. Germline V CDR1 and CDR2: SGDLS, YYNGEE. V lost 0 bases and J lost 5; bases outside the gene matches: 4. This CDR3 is CASSVEQGRTEAFF. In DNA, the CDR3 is TGTGCCAGCAGCGTAGAACAGGGGAGGACTGAAGCTTTCTTT.

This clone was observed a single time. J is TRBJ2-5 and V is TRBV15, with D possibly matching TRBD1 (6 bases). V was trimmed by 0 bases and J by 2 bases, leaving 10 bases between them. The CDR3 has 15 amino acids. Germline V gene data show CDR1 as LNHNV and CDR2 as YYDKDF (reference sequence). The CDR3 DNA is TGTGCCACCAGCAGAGATCGGACAGAGCAAGAGACCCAGTACTTC. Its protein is CATSRDRTEQETQYF.

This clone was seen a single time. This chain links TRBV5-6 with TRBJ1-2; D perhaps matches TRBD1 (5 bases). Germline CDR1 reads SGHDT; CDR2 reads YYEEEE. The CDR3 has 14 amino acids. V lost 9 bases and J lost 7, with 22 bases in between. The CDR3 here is CATRGKGIWSGYTF. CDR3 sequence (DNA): TGTGCCACCCGAGGAAAGGGGATTTGGTCTGGCTACACCTTC.

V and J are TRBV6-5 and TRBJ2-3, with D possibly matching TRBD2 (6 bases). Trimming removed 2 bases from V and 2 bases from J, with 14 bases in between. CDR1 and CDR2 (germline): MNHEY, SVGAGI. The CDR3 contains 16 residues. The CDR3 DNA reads TGTGCCAGCAGTTACAGCCCTAGCGTTTACACAGATACGCAGTATTTT. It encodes CASSYSPSVYTDTQYF.

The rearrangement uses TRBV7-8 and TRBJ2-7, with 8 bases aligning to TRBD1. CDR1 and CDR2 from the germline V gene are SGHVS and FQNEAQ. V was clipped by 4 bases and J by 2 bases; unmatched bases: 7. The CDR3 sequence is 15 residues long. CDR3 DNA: TGTGCCAGCAGCTACGCACCGACAGGGGCCTACGAGCAGTACTTC. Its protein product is CASSYAPTGAYEQYF.

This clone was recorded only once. The CDR3 here is CASSLRGAAIQETQYF. CDR3 in DNA: TGTGCCAGCAGCCTTCGGGGAGCGGCGATACAAGAGACCCAGTACTTC. V is TRBV3-1 (or the pseudogene TRBV3-2) and J is TRBJ2-5; tentatively, D is TRBD2 (5 bases). This CDR3 is built from 16 residues. Trimming took off 4 bases at V and 2 bases at J, with 17 bases between the two ends. The V gene's germline CDR1 is LGHDT and CDR2 YNNKEL (reference sequence).

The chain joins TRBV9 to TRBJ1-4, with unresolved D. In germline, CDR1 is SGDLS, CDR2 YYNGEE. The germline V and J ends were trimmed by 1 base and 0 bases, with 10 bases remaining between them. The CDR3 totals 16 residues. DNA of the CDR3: TGTGCCAGCAGCGTAACTCCTGTCGCAACTAATGAAAAACTGTTTTTT. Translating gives CASSVTPVATNEKLFF.

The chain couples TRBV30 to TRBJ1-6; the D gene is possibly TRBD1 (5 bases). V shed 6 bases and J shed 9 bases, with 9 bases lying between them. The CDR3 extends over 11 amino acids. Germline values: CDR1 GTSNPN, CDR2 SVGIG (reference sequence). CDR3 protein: CACRGSSPLHF. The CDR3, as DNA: TGTGCCTGCCGGGGGAGTTCACCCCTCCACTTT.

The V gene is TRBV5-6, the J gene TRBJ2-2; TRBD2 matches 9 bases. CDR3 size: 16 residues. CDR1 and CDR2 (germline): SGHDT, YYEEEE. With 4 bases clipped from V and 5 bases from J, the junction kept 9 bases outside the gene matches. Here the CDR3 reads CASSRGLAGGTGELFF. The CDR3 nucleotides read TGTGCCAGCAGCCGGGGACTAGCCGGCGGGACCGGGGAGCTGTTTTTT.

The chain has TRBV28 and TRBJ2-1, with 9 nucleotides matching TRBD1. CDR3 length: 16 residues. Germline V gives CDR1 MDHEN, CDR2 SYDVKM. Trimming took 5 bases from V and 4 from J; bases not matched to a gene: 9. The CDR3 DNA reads TGTGCCAGCAGTCCAAACGACAGGGGGGCATACAATGAGCAGTTCTTC. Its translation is CASSPNDRGAYNEQFF.

CDR3 protein: CASSGLAGAEETQYF. In DNA, the CDR3 is TGTGCCAGCAGCGGACTAGCGGGGGCCGAAGAGACCCAGTACTTC. The rearrangement joins TRBV9 to TRBJ2-5; 12 bases fit TRBD2. Losses at the gene ends were 3 bases for V and 3 bases for J; bases not matched to a gene: 3. The CDR3 length is 15 residues. Germline V CDR1 and CDR2: SGDLS, YYNGEE.

The DNA of the CDR3 is TGCGCCAGCCGGACAGGGGTGGTAACTGAAGCTTTCTTT. Its protein is CASRTGVVTEAFF. This chain connects TRBV10-2 to TRBJ1-1; 9 bases are shared with TRBD1. This CDR3 is 13 amino acids long. CDR1 WSHSY and CDR2 SAAADI come from the germline V gene. V lost 8 bases to trimming and J lost 5 bases; unmatched junction nucleotides: 6.